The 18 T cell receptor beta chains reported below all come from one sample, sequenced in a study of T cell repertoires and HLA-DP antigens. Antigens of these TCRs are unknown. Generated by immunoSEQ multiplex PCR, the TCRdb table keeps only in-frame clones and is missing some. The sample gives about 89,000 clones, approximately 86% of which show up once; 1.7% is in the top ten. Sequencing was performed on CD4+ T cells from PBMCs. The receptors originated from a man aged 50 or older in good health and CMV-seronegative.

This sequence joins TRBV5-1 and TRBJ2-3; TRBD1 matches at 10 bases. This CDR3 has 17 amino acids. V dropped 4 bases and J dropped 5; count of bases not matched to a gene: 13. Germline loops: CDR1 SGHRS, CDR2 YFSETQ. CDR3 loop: CASSPQPPGQGIDTQYF. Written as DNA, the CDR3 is TGCGCCAGCAGCCCCCAACCTCCGGGACAGGGGATAGATACGCAGTATTTT.

The CDR3 is CASSQAQGVGTGELFF. The CDR3 DNA sequence: TGCGCCAGCAGCCAAGCACAGGGCGTGGGCACCGGGGAGCTGTTTTTT. The rearrangement joins TRBV4-3 to TRBJ2-2, with a weak D call TRBD1 (6 bases). From germline, CDR1 is LGHNA and CDR2 YSLEER. The CDR3 is 16 residues long. Trimming took off 1 base at V and 4 bases at J, with 13 bases between the two ends.

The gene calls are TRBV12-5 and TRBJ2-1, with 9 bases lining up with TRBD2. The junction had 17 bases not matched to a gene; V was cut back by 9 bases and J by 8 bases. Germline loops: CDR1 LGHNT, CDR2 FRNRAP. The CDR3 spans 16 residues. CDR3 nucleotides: TGTGCTAGGGACTCCCGACCCCTGACTAGCGGAGATGAGCAGTTCTTC. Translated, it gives CARDSRPLTSGDEQFF.

The CDR3: CASRHRRRVDTEAFF. The DNA of the CDR3 is TGTGCCAGCAGGCACCGCAGGCGGGTGGACACTGAAGCTTTCTTT. The rearrangement joins TRBV7-2 to TRBJ1-1; D ambiguous. Between the trimmed V and J ends, which lost 6 bases and 3 bases, there was a span of 17 bases. This CDR3 region has 15 residues. CDR1 is SGHTA, CDR2 FQGNSA, per germline.

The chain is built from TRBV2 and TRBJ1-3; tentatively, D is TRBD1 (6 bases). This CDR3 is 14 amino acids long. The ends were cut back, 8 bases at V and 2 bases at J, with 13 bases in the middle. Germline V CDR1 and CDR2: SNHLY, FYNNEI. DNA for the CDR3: TGTGCCAGCGGCGCAACAGGGCCTGGAAACACCATATATTTT. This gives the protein CASGATGPGNTIYF.

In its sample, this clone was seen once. This CDR3 is CASSSQPLIKPFF. CDR3 coding DNA: TGTGCCAGCAGTTCCCAGCCCCTTATAAAACCTTTCTTT. The V and J genes are TRBV6-5 and TRBJ1-1; D remains ambiguous. This CDR3 is 13 amino acids long. Germline lookup yields CDR1 MNHEY and CDR2 SVGAGI. Trimming removed 4 bases at V and 12 bases at J, with 18 bases between.

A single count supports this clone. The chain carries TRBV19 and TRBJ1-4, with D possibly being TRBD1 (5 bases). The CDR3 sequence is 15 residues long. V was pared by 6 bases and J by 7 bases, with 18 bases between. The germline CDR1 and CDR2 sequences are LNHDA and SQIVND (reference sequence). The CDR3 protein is CASSLSAGMGEKLFF. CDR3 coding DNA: TGTGCCAGTAGCCTCAGCGCAGGGATGGGTGAAAAACTGTTTTTT. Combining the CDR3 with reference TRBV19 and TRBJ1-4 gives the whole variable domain DGGITQSPKYLFRKEGQNVTLSCEQNLNHDAMYWYRQDPGQGLRLIYYSQIVNDFQKGDIAEGYSVSREKKESFPLTVTSAQKNPTAFYLCASSLSAGMGEKLFFGSGTQLSVL.

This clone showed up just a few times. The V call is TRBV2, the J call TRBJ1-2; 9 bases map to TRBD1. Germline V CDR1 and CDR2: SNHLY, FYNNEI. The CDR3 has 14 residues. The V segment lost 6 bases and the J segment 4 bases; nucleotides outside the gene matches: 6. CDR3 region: CASRGTGSGYGYTF. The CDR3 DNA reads TGTGCCAGCAGAGGGACAGGGAGCGGCTATGGCTACACCTTC.

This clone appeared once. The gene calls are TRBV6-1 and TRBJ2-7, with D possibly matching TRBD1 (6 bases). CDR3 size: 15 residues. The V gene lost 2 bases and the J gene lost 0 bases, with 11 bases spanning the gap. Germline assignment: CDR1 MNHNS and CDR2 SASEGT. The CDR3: CASSEWDTSSYEQYF. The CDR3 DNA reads TGTGCCAGCAGTGAATGGGACACCAGCTCCTACGAGCAGTACTTC.

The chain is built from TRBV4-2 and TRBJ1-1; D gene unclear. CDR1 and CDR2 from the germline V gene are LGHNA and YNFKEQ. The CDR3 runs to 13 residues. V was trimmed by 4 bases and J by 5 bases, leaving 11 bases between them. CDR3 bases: TGTGCCAGCAGCCCACGTCTTGGTACTGAAGCTTTCTTT. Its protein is CASSPRLGTEAFF.

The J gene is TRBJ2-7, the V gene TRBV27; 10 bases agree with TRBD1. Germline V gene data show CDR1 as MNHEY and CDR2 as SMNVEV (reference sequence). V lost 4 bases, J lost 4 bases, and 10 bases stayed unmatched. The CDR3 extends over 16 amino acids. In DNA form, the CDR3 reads TGTGCCAGCAGTTCCTCAGGGACAGGGGTCTCATACGAGCAGTACTTC. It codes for CASSSSGTGVSYEQYF.

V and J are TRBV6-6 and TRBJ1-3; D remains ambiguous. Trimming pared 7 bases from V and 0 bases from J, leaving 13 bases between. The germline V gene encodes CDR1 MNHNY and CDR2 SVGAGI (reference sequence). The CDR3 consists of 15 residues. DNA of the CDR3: TGTGCCAGCACCTACGGGCCGACCTCTGGAAACACCATATATTTT. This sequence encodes CASTYGPTSGNTIYF.

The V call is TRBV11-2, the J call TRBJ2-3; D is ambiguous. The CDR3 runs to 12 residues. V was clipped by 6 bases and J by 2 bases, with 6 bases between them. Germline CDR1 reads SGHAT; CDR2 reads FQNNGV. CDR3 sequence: CASSGPTDTQYF. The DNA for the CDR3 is TGTGCCAGCAGTGGCCCCACAGATACGCAGTATTTT.

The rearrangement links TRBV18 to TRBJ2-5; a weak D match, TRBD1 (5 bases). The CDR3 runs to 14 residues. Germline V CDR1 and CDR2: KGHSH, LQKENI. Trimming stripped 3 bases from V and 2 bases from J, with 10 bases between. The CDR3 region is CASSPQKGQETQYF. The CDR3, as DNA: TGTGCCAGCTCACCTCAGAAGGGGCAAGAGACCCAGTACTTC.

The DNA of the CDR3 is TGCGCCAGCAGCTTGATGAGTAACAATGAGCAGTTCTTC. Translating gives CASSLMSNNEQFF. This chain links TRBV5-1 with TRBJ2-1; D is ambiguous. Trimming shortened V by 1 base and J by 5 bases, and 7 bases separated the two germline ends. Germline-derived CDR1 and CDR2 are SGHRS and YFSETQ. The CDR3 loop spans 13 amino acids.

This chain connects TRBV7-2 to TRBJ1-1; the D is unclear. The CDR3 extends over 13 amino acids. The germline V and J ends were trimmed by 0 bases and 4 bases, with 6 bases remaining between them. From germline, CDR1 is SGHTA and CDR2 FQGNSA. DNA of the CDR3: TGTGCCAGCAGCTTAGCGCGCGGCACTGAAGCTTTCTTT. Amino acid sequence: CASSLARGTEAFF.

DNA for the CDR3: TGTGCCAGCAGCTTAGTTGGGACTAGCGGGCCAAACAATGAGCAGTTCTTC. Translating gives CASSLVGTSGPNNEQFF. The rearrangement uses TRBV7-3 and TRBJ2-1; 12 bases are a match to TRBD2. This CDR3 is 17 amino acids long. Trimming took 2 bases from V and 5 from J; bases not matched to a gene: 7. The germline gives CDR1 SGHTA, CDR2 FQGTGA.

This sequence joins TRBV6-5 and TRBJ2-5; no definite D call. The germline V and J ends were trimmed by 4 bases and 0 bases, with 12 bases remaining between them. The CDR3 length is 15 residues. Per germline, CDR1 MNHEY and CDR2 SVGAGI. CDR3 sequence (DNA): TGTGCCAGCAGTTCCGGACCACAATACCAAGAGACCCAGTACTTC. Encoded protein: CASSSGPQYQETQYF.